This TCR beta chain was identified during a study of beta chain features in type 1 diabetes. Study-wide results and caveats: In patients and controls equally, PCR might favor templates that are shorter. Shortening of TCRB CDR3s, moderate but significant, appeared in all four CD4+ subsets of Type 1 diabetes patients. Relative to healthy donors, patients appeared to have naive, central memory and Treg TCRB repertoires that were more similar. VDJ junctions in type 1 diabetes patients carried more deletions and fewer insertions.

V lost 4 bases and J lost 5, with 17 bases in between. CDR1 MGHDK and CDR2 SYGVNS come from the germline V gene. CDR3 length equals 15 residues. This clone was found a few times. Antigen unknown. The study reverse transcribed the entire isolated RNA, so it sequenced expressed TCRB transcripts. Measured with immunoSEQ multiplex PCR; TCRdb has only the in-frame clones, and not every one. The sample includes a few hundred thousand clones, 25% to 35% of them seen just once. Sequencing input: central memory CD4+ T cells from blood. The gene calls are TRBV25-1 and TRBJ2-5, with D tentatively TRBD1 or TRBD2 (5 bases each). The source is a man aged 25 to 40 in good health. The CDR3 spells CASSAAGTLGETQYF. The CDR3 DNA follows: TGTGCCAGCAGTGCGGCCGGGACCTTGGGGGAGACCCAGTACTTC.